Below, 3 T cell receptor beta chains from the same sample are listed, as sequenced in a study of T-cell reconstitution after alpha-beta-depleted transplantation in children. TCRbeta library preparation incorporated unique molecular identifiers. TCRdb itself ran the PCR reads through MiXCR, one entry per CDR3 protein. The sample has 500,000 or so distinct CDR3 sequences, about 31% seen once. The input for sequencing was PBMCs from the stem cell graft donor, taken from the stem cell graft. The receptors were sampled from a human donor who donated a stem cell graft to a child with aplastic anemia.

This chain connects TRBV14 to TRBJ2-7; no clear D gene. CDR1 is SGHDN and CDR2 is FVKESK in the germline V gene. This CDR3 contains 16 residues. V lost 2 bases and J 3 bases, leaving 17 bases between the germline ends. In nucleotides, the CDR3 is TGTGCCAGCAGCCAACAATTAGACGGGTATGACTACGAGCAGTACGTC. Amino acids: CASSQQLDGYDYEQYV.

The chain joins TRBV7-2 to TRBJ2-7; D is unresolved. Germline values: CDR1 SGHTA, CDR2 FQGNSA. The CDR3 runs to 11 residues. Trimming shortened V by 2 bases and J by 5 bases, and 4 bases separated the two germline ends. In DNA, the CDR3 is TGTGCCAGCAGCTTATGGCACGAGCAGTACTTC. Translation gives CASSLWHEQYF.

The table lists this clonotype with a few counts. The J gene is TRBJ2-7, the V gene TRBV6-7, with 8 bases aligning to TRBD1. TRBV6-7 is marked as an open reading frame, function uncertain. The V segment lost 6 bases and the J segment 3 bases; nucleotides outside the gene matches: 7. The CDR3 spans 14 residues. This CDR3 reads CASSPGQENYEQYF. For the CDR3, the DNA is TGTGCCAGCAGCCCGGGACAGGAAAACTACGAGCAGTACTTC.